This T cell receptor (beta chain) appears in the sequencing data of a study of PD-L1 blockade in urothelial cancer. Clones were sequenced by immunoSEQ multiplex PCR, and TCRdb holds only the in-frame ones, with some missing. The sample includes tens of thousands of clones, 84% of them seen just once. The CDR3 sequence is 14 residues long. V was pared by 1 base and J by 4 bases, with 8 bases between. Germline values: CDR1 MGHRA, CDR2 YSYEKL. The sample's time point: pretreatment peripheral blood. This rearrangement joins TRBV4-1 to TRBJ2-1; no clear D. The TCR comes from a man between 60 and 75 years old with urothelial cancer. The sample was PBMCs, taken around atezolizumab (anti-PD-L1) treatment. The CDR3 DNA follows: TGCGCCAGCAGCCAAGTGGGCTCATACAATGAGCAGTTCTTC. This sequence encodes CASSQVGSYNEQFF.